This T cell receptor (beta chain) was captured in a study of T-cell reconstitution after alpha-beta-depleted transplantation in children (dated by TCRdb to the mid-2010s). Looking at the study overall: Using TCR repertoire profiling, the study quantitatively followed how T-cell immune reconstitution unfolded in children after TCRalphabeta/CD19-depleted allogeneic hematopoietic cell transplantation. The research as a whole found: In some patients, the high TCRbeta diversity seen at day 60 was put down to recipient T cells and intrathymic progenitors that had survived conditioning. The apparently early alphabetaT-cell count recovery about two months after transplant was reportedly dependent on only several hundred rapidly expanded clones derived from non-depleted graft cells. The frequencies of hyperexpanded clones fell over the following months, and after one year, T-cell counts and TCRbeta diversity were mostly attributed to newly produced T cells.

Library construction relied on PCR. For sequencing, an Illumina HiSeq 2500 was employed. TCR library preparation used molecular barcoding, with unique molecular identifiers applied to normalize quantification of the TCRbeta repertoire. The public reads were quality trimmed at Q25 with fastp and then assembled into clones with MiXCR by TCRdb, keeping productive beta chains. CDR3 protein sequences are deduplicated, and each keeps its most common genes and DNA. The sample contains some 140,000 distinct CDR3 sequences, about a tenth of them found a single time. Clones ranked in the top ten supply around 24% of the sample. Per the publication, the treatment or condition label means: allogeneic hematopoietic cell transplantation with graft depleted of TCRalphabeta T cells and CD19 B cells. TCRalphabeta/CD19-depleted allogeneic hematopoietic cell grafts were given to the transplant recipients, all of whom were children.

Details on this clonotype: Its target antigen remains unknown. Base-call qualities are not available, and no considerably larger clone is one nucleotide away.

The CDR3 measures 14 amino acids from cysteine to phenylalanine. CDR3 DNA only is kept here, 42 bases in frame from base 1. CDR1 is given as DFQATT and CDR2 as SNEGSKA, both from the germline V gene (reference sequence). At the junction V is shortened by 6 bases and J by 6 bases; bases outside the gene matches: 9. Sample: PBMCs, mostly from graft donor cells, taken 180 days after TCRalphabeta/CD19-depleted stem cell transplant. This TCR was sampled from a girl younger than two who had a stem cell transplant for combined immunodeficiency, so the T cells may come from the graft donor. Here the chain combines TRBV20-1 and TRBJ2-7, and TRBD2 matches 12 of the central bases. The DNA sequence is given as TGCAGTGCACCTGGGACTAGCGGGTCACGCGAGCAGTACTTC. This is translated as CSAPGTSGSREQYF.